This T cell receptor (beta chain) was sequenced during a study of CD8 T cells in Susac syndrome. With random hexamers, roughly 0.45 to 1 ug RNA was reverse transcribed. An immunoSEQ multiplex PCR amplified TCR beta CDR3 over 54 Vbeta and 13 Jbeta. Each CDR3 protein is one row after TCRdb ran MiXCR on the immunoSEQ multiplex PCR reads. Among some 180,000 distinct CDR3 sequences listed, about 94% were seen once. This CDR3 is 17 amino acids long. The V end lost 7 bases, the J end lost 7 bases, and 28 bases lay between the germline ends. The sequenced target, TCR beta, came from blood CD8+ and CD4+ T cells. Healthy donors acted as controls, with matching for age and sex. The authors negatively isolated CD8+ and CD4+ T cells and FACS-enriched TEMRA cells.

The chain joins TRBV12-3 or TRBV12-4 to TRBJ1-2; D is ambiguous. This sequence was found in a human donor in good health. The sample consisted of CD4+ T cells from PBMCs. CDR3 residues: CASTPAGSRTGVGGYTF. In DNA form, the CDR3 reads TGTGCCAGCACACCGGCGGGCTCTCGGACTGGGGTTGGTGGCTACACCTTC.